One and the same sample provided the 26 T cell receptor beta chains below, sequenced in a study of blood T cell repertoires in COVID-19. Profiling relied on immunoSEQ multiplex PCR, and the TCRdb table lists in-frame clones only, not all of them. The sample lists more than 150,000 clones, 70% to 85% occurring once. Material: peripheral blood. The receptors derive from a woman aged 25 to 39 with acute or convalescent COVID-19.

The chain joins TRBV27 to TRBJ2-7; the D gene is possibly TRBD2 (5 bases). The CDR3 covers 15 residues. Between the trimmed V and J ends, which lost 5 bases and 3 bases, there was a span of 17 bases. Looked up from germline, CDR1 is MNHEY and CDR2 is SMNVEV (reference sequence). CDR3 sequence: CASSPPGDMGYEQYF. CDR3 nucleotides: TGTGCCAGCAGTCCCCCCGGGGATATGGGCTACGAGCAGTACTTC.

The chain couples TRBV6-5 to TRBJ1-1; no clear D. Germline CDR1 reads MNHEY; CDR2 reads SVGAGI. This CDR3 region has 13 residues. Trimming pared 6 bases from V and 3 bases from J, leaving 11 bases between. This CDR3 is CASSLGPYTEAFF. CDR3 coding DNA: TGTGCCAGCAGCCTTGGGCCGTACACTGAAGCTTTCTTT.

V is TRBV12-3 or TRBV12-4 and J is TRBJ2-7, with 7 positions matching TRBD2. Unmatched junction bases numbered 5, after V lost 7 bases and J lost 5 bases. The CDR3 spans 12 residues. The CDR3 here is CASTSAGDEQYF. In DNA, the CDR3 is TGTGCCAGCACTTCGGCGGGAGACGAGCAGTACTTC.

The chain carries TRBV9 and TRBJ1-2; D call uncertain. The V gene lost 6 bases and the J gene lost 5 bases, with 26 bases spanning the gap. CDR3 length equals 17 residues. Germline V lookup: CDR1 SGDLS, CDR2 YYNGEE. CDR3 DNA: TGTGCCAGCACTGGGCCGGGGTCGGCTGGGAGCTGGTATGGCTACACCTTC. Its protein product is CASTGPGSAGSWYGYTF.

V and J are TRBV27 and TRBJ1-2; 8 bases are shared with TRBD1. The germline V gene encodes CDR1 MNHEY and CDR2 SMNVEV (reference sequence). There are 16 residues in the CDR3. With 2 bases clipped from V and 4 bases from J, the junction kept 9 bases outside the gene matches. CDR3 protein: CASSLTKSGQGYGYTF. In nucleotides, the CDR3 is TGTGCCAGCAGTTTAACCAAATCAGGACAGGGCTATGGCTACACCTTC.

The rearrangement uses TRBV25-1 and TRBJ2-7, with a tentative D call TRBD1 (6 bases). The CDR3 is made up of 14 amino acids. The germline CDR1 and CDR2 sequences are MGHDK and SYGVNS. V lost 4 bases to trimming and J lost 5 bases, with 15 bases between them. In DNA, the CDR3 is TGTGCCAGCAGTGGGAGCAGGGGCATGGACGAGCAGTACTTC. Translating it yields CASSGSRGMDEQYF.

As concerns this clone: A much larger clone sits a single nucleotide away, making a read error possible. The J gene is TRBJ1-2, the V gene TRBV6-1; D gene unclear. V shed 2 bases and J shed 0 bases, with 4 bases lying between them. The CDR3 extends over 13 amino acids. The germline gives CDR1 MNHNS, CDR2 SASEGT. CDR3 sequence reads: CASSESANYGYTF. In nucleotides, the CDR3 is TGTGCCAGCAGTGAATCGGCTAACTATGGCTACACCTTC.

J is TRBJ2-7 and V is TRBV28, with no clear D. Trimming took 6 bases from V and 2 from J, leaving 5 bases between them. Germline CDR1 is MDHEN and CDR2 is SYDVKM. The CDR3 loop spans 11 amino acids. The CDR3 reads CASSDTYEQYF. The CDR3 region has the DNA TGTGCCAGCAGCGACACCTACGAGCAGTACTTC.

The rearrangement uses TRBV5-4 and TRBJ2-5; D gene unclear. The CDR3 length is 13 residues. V was cut by 1 base and J by 2 bases, with 6 bases left in between. Germline V CDR1 and CDR2: SGHNT, YYREEE (reference sequence). The CDR3 region is CASSLPGQETQYF. The CDR3 bases are TGTGCCAGCAGCTTGCCAGGACAAGAGACCCAGTACTTC. The whole variable domain, filled in from reference TRBV5-4 and TRBJ2-5, reads ETGVTQSPTHLIKTRGQQVTLRCSSQSGHNTVSWYQQALGQGPQFIFQYYREEENGRGNFPPRFSGLQFPNYSSELNVNALELDDSALYLCASSLPGQETQYFGPGTRLLVL.

This rearrangement joins TRBV28 to TRBJ2-7; a possible D gene is TRBD1 (5 bases). The CDR3 length is 12 residues. The ends were cut back, 5 bases at V and 5 bases at J, with 10 bases in the middle. Germline V gene data show CDR1 as MDHEN and CDR2 as SYDVKM. DNA for the CDR3: TGTGCCAGCAGTATAGGGGTCCACGAGCAGTACTTC. It specifies CASSIGVHEQYF.

The V gene is TRBV5-1, the J gene TRBJ2-1; TRBD2 is a possible D gene (5 bases). The CDR3 has 12 residues. Trimming cost V 5 bases and J 7 bases, with 10 bases left between them. The germline V gene has CDR1 SGHRS and CDR2 YFSETQ. CDR3 protein: CASSHEGNEQFF. As DNA, the CDR3 is TGCGCCAGCAGTCATGAGGGTAATGAGCAGTTCTTC.

The CDR3 spells CASKSGGWGDTQYF. DNA for the CDR3: TGTGCCAGCAAGTCGGGGGGCTGGGGCGATACGCAGTATTTT. The gene calls are TRBV6-6 and TRBJ2-3, with D maybe TRBD2 (7 bases). Between the trimmed V and J ends, which lost 7 bases and 6 bases, there was a span of 17 bases. The germline V gene encodes CDR1 MNHNY and CDR2 SVGAGI (reference sequence). The CDR3 is made up of 14 amino acids.

The chain combines TRBV28 with TRBJ2-3; 14 bases fit TRBD2. The CDR3 is 20 residues long. The trim removed 8 bases at V and 0 bases at J, leaving 16 bases unmatched. Per germline, CDR1 MDHEN and CDR2 SYDVKM. CDR3 in amino acids: CASSDPGLAGERASTDTQYF. For the CDR3, the DNA is TGTGCCAGCTCCGACCCGGGACTAGCGGGAGAGCGGGCTAGCACAGATACGCAGTATTTT.

The J gene is TRBJ2-7, the V gene TRBV9; 10 bases are shared with TRBD1. J gave up 3 bases and V 0 bases, and 9 bases lay outside the gene matches. CDR1 is SGDLS and CDR2 is YYNGEE in the germline V gene. The CDR3 consists of 17 residues. The CDR3 bases are TGTGCCAGCAGCGTAGGGTTCGGGACAGGGGTTTACTACGAGCAGTACTTC. Its translation is CASSVGFGTGVYYEQYF.

There are a few counts of this clone. The J gene is TRBJ1-6, the V gene TRBV6-5; 7 bases agree with TRBD1. CDR3 length: 14 amino acids. Germline V gives CDR1 MNHEY, CDR2 SVGAGI. The V gene end was trimmed by 6 bases and the J gene end by 7 bases; junction bases not matched to a gene: 6. DNA for the CDR3: TGTGCCAGCAGACTTGGACAGGCGAATTCACCCCTCCACTTT. The encoded protein is CASRLGQANSPLHF.

The V gene is TRBV28, the J gene TRBJ2-1, with 11 bases matching TRBD1. Germline CDR1 reads MDHEN; CDR2 reads SYDVKM. This CDR3 is 16 amino acids long. Trimming took 2 bases from V and 7 from J; bases not matched to a gene: 7. The CDR3 region has the DNA TGTGCCAGCAGTTTAGGAGGACAGGGGGCACAAAATGAGCAGTTCTTC. It encodes CASSLGGQGAQNEQFF. Full variable domain (outside the CDR3, taken from reference TRBV28 and TRBJ2-1): DVKVTQSSRYLVKRTGEKVFLECVQDMDHENMFWYRQDPGLGLRLIYFSYDVKMKEKGDIPEGYSVSREKKERFSLILESASTNQTSMYLCASSLGGQGAQNEQFFGPGTRLTVL.

This clone was recorded a few times. V and J are TRBV19 and TRBJ1-5, with 7 bases aligning to TRBD1. This CDR3 spans 15 amino acids. Germline V gives CDR1 LNHDA, CDR2 SQIVND (reference sequence). V was pared by 5 bases and J by 0 bases, with 4 bases of the junction left unmatched. The CDR3: CASSPGTASNQPQHF. The DNA of the CDR3 is TGTGCCAGTAGTCCCGGGACAGCTAGCAATCAGCCCCAGCATTTT.

The rearrangement joins TRBV28 to TRBJ1-1; 7 bases map to TRBD1. With 4 bases clipped from V and 3 bases from J, the junction kept 5 bases outside the gene matches. This CDR3 is built from 14 residues. CDR1 and CDR2 (germline): MDHEN, SYDVKM. The CDR3 DNA reads TGTGCCAGCAGTTCACCGGACAGGTACACTGAAGCTTTCTTT. Translated: CASSSPDRYTEAFF.

This chain uses TRBV6-1 with TRBJ2-7; 7 bases fit TRBD2. The CDR3 has 13 residues. After removal of 2 bases from V and 6 bases from J, the junction contained 4 bases not matched to a gene. Germline V gene data show CDR1 as MNHNS and CDR2 as SASEGT. The DNA for the CDR3 is TGTGCCAGCAGTGAAAGCGGGGTTGGCGAGCAGTACTTC. Its translation is CASSESGVGEQYF.

The chain uses TRBV3-1 (or the pseudogene TRBV3-2) and TRBJ2-1; 7 bases agree with TRBD2. This CDR3 spans 16 amino acids. V was pared by 4 bases and J by 4 bases, with 10 bases of the junction left unmatched. Germline V lookup: CDR1 LGHDT, CDR2 YNNKEL (reference sequence). CDR3 sequence reads: CASSRPPAGAYNEQFF. CDR3 nucleotide sequence: TGTGCCAGCAGCCGCCCCCCTGCGGGAGCTTACAATGAGCAGTTCTTC.

This clone has just a few counts. The chain combines TRBV7-9 with TRBJ1-1; no clear D. The V and J ends lost 5 bases and 4 bases respectively, with 17 bases between them. Germline V gene data show CDR1 as SEHNR and CDR2 as FQNEAQ (reference sequence). The CDR3 has 15 residues. CDR3 amino acids: CASSINAVGRTEAFF. The CDR3 bases are TGTGCCAGCAGCATCAATGCCGTGGGCCGCACTGAAGCTTTCTTT.

This chain links TRBV9 with TRBJ1-1; weak D call: TRBD1 (6 bases). The CDR3 is made up of 14 amino acids. Per germline, CDR1 SGDLS and CDR2 YYNGEE. The V and J ends lost 2 bases and 4 bases respectively, with 12 bases between them. The CDR3 DNA reads TGTGCCAGCAGCGTCACAGGGAAAGGCACTGAAGCTTTCTTT. It is translated as CASSVTGKGTEAFF.

This clone occurred once. The gene calls are TRBV5-6 and TRBJ2-2; weak D call: TRBD2 (6 bases). V shed 2 bases and J shed 4 bases, with 12 bases lying between them. CDR1 is SGHDT, CDR2 YYEEEE, per germline. The CDR3 is 15 amino acids. Written as DNA, the CDR3 is TGTGCCAGCAGCTTATTTTGGGAGGCCACCGGGGAGCTGTTTTTT. Its translation: CASSLFWEATGELFF.

The chain employs TRBV13 and TRBJ2-1, with TRBD2 matching 7 bases. The V gene's germline CDR1 is PRHDT and CDR2 FYEKMQ (reference sequence). CDR3 length equals 15 residues. The V segment lost 5 bases and the J segment 4 bases; nucleotides outside the gene matches: 8. CDR3 sequence: CASSRTSELYNEQFF. In nucleotides, the CDR3 is TGTGCCAGCAGCCGCACTAGCGAGCTATACAATGAGCAGTTCTTC.

This clone was seen a single time. The chain carries TRBV7-8 and TRBJ1-1; 10 bases align to TRBD1. Germline V gene lookup returns CDR1 SGHVS and CDR2 FQNEAQ. The CDR3 covers 15 residues. The junction had 9 bases not matched to a gene; V was cut back by 0 bases and J by 11 bases. CDR3 sequence reads: CASSLARGDRGEAFF. CDR3 bases: TGTGCCAGCAGCTTAGCGCGTGGGGACAGGGGTGAGGCTTTCTTT.

The gene calls are TRBV5-4 and TRBJ2-5; 7 nucleotides agree with TRBD1. Germline assignment: CDR1 SGHNT and CDR2 YYREEE (reference sequence). V was clipped by 4 bases and J by 2 bases; unmatched bases: 2. The CDR3 is 13 residues long. The CDR3 loop reads CASSRDSQETQYF. In DNA, the CDR3 is TGTGCCAGCAGCCGGGACAGTCAAGAGACCCAGTACTTC.